Presented here are 17 T cell receptor beta chains from one specimen sequenced in a study of shared clonotypes between healthy human individuals. Naive CD8 cells, CD45RO-negative and positively selected for CCR7, excluded terminally differentiated effector memory CD45RA+ cells. Sequencing was performed with immunoSEQ multiplex PCR; in TCRdb, only in-frame clones are kept and a portion is missing. The table includes about 870,000 clones, 92% detected once. The sequenced material came from naive CD8+ T cells sorted from blood. These receptors were taken from a man aged 25 to 45 in good health.

In regard to this clone: Other DNA sequences in the same sample also yield this CDR3. V and J are TRBV19 and TRBJ2-7; TRBD2 agrees at 9 bases. Unmatched junction bases numbered 1, after V lost 3 bases and J lost 4 bases. The V gene's germline CDR1 is LNHDA and CDR2 SQIVND (reference sequence). This CDR3 region has 13 residues. CDR3 DNA: TGTGCCAGTAGTATGACTAGCGGATACGAGCAGTACTTC. Protein sequence: CASSMTSGYEQYF.

The chain is built from TRBV25-1 and TRBJ2-1; the match to TRBD1 covers 8 bases. Trimming took 7 bases from V and 8 from J; bases not matched to a gene: 16. Looked up from germline, CDR1 is MGHDK and CDR2 is SYGVNS. The CDR3 is made up of 16 amino acids. The CDR3: CASTDGQGLMGHEQFF. For the CDR3, the DNA is TGTGCCAGCACCGACGGACAGGGACTTATGGGGCATGAGCAGTTCTTC.

This clone has a handful of counts. In DNA, the CDR3 is TGTGCCAGTAGTGCGGGTTACGGCTACACCTTC. Translated, it gives CASSAGYGYTF. The chain has TRBV19 and TRBJ1-2, with D uncertain. CDR1 and CDR2 from the germline V gene are LNHDA and SQIVND (reference sequence). The V end lost 5 bases, the J end lost 8 bases, and 9 bases lay between the germline ends. CDR3 length equals 11 residues.

The V call is TRBV7-9, the J call TRBJ2-1; D is undetermined. Looked up from germline, CDR1 is SEHNR and CDR2 is FQNEAQ (reference sequence). The CDR3 is made up of 18 amino acids. The V and J ends lost 6 bases and 2 bases respectively, with 23 bases between them. The DNA of the CDR3 is TGTGCCAGCAGATGGACGGATACTATTACCCGGGCCTACAATGAGCAGTTCTTC. It yields the protein CASRWTDTITRAYNEQFF. Combining the CDR3 with reference TRBV7-9 and TRBJ2-1 gives the whole variable domain DTGVSQNPRHKITKRGQNVTFRCDPISEHNRLYWYRQTLGQGPEFLTYFQNEAQLEKSRLLSDRFSAERPKGSFSTLEIQRTEQGDSAMYLCASRWTDTITRAYNEQFFGPGTRLTVL.

V gene TRBV7-9 combines with J gene TRBJ2-7; TRBD2 matches 8 bases. The V gene's germline CDR1 is SEHNR and CDR2 FQNEAQ (reference sequence). This CDR3 is built from 14 residues. V shed 7 bases, J shed 5 bases, and the junction held 10 bases outside the gene matches. The CDR3 is CASKKPGLAHEQYF. The CDR3 nucleotides are TGTGCCAGCAAAAAGCCTGGACTAGCCCACGAGCAGTACTTC.

The J gene is TRBJ2-2, the V gene TRBV14; the match to TRBD2 covers 9 bases. Germline V gene sequence: CDR1 SGHDN, CDR2 FVKESK. This CDR3 has 19 residues. Trimming took 2 bases from V and 4 from J; bases not matched to a gene: 14. In DNA, the CDR3 is TGTGCCAGCAGCCAATTTCTGGCGGGAGGGCCACCGGTCACCGGGGAGCTGTTTTTT. It codes for CASSQFLAGGPPVTGELFF.

This clone is a singleton in its sample. The chain links TRBV9 to TRBJ2-1; D tentatively fits TRBD1 or TRBD2 (5 bases each). V was shortened by 2 bases and J by 8 bases, with 11 bases between the two germline ends. Germline CDR1 and CDR2: SGDLS and YYNGEE. The CDR3 sequence is 13 residues long. As DNA, the CDR3 is TGTGCCAGCAGCGTGGGGGAAGATTATGAGCAGTTCTTC. It yields the protein CASSVGEDYEQFF.

V and J are TRBV9 and TRBJ2-1; the match to TRBD2 covers 10 bases. The CDR3 consists of 18 residues. Germline V gene data show CDR1 as SGDLS and CDR2 as YYNGEE. V lost 3 bases and J lost 2; bases outside the gene matches: 11. The CDR3 loop is CASSAGQRSGRAYNEQFF. CDR3 coding DNA: TGTGCCAGCAGCGCAGGCCAAAGAAGCGGGAGGGCCTACAATGAGCAGTTCTTC.

The chain is built from TRBV25-1 and TRBJ1-3; tentative D call: TRBD1 (6 bases). CDR1 MGHDK and CDR2 SYGVNS come from the germline V gene. V was clipped by 4 bases and J by 2 bases, with 9 bases between them. The CDR3 runs to 14 residues. This chain's CDR3 is CASSGYRAGNTIYF. The CDR3 DNA sequence: TGTGCCAGCAGTGGATACAGGGCTGGAAACACCATATATTTT.

The chain combines TRBV7-2 with TRBJ2-2; D is uncertain. Trimming shortened V by 2 bases and J by 3 bases, and 13 bases separated the two germline ends. This CDR3 has 16 amino acids. Germline CDR1 and CDR2: SGHTA and FQGNSA. For the CDR3, the DNA is TGTGCCAGCAGCTTATTTGGTCGGACCTACACCGGGGAGCTGTTTTTT. It translates to CASSLFGRTYTGELFF.

The chain joins TRBV9 to TRBJ2-2; TRBD1 matches 9 bases. There are 18 residues in the CDR3. With 3 bases clipped from V and 3 bases from J, the junction kept 12 bases outside the gene matches. Germline CDR1 reads SGDLS; CDR2 reads YYNGEE. The DNA for the CDR3 is TGTGCCAGCAGCGAGGCTGGGACAGGGAGGATTCACACCGGGGAGCTGTTTTTT. This sequence encodes CASSEAGTGRIHTGELFF.

The CDR3 DNA is TGTGCCAGCAGTCTCCCGGGTAGGAATGAGCAGTTCTTC. It codes for CASSLPGRNEQFF. The chain is built from TRBV27 and TRBJ2-1; D uncertain. The ends were cut back, 5 bases at V and 7 bases at J, with 12 bases in the middle. The CDR3 sequence is 13 residues long. Per germline, CDR1 MNHEY and CDR2 SMNVEV (reference sequence).

The chain combines TRBV7-6 with TRBJ2-1; the match to TRBD2 covers 7 bases. V shed 0 bases and J 7 bases; nucleotides not matched to a gene: 3. Germline CDR1 and CDR2: SGHVS and FNYEAQ. The CDR3 loop spans 14 amino acids. CDR3 residues: CASSLAGGRNEQFF. CDR3 DNA: TGTGCCAGCAGCTTAGCGGGAGGGAGGAATGAGCAGTTCTTC.

CDR3 in amino acids: CASSLDLALPINEQFF. The CDR3 DNA sequence: TGTGCCAGCAGCTTAGACTTGGCACTTCCGATAAATGAGCAGTTCTTC. This chain uses TRBV7-2 with TRBJ2-1, with D unresolved. V gave up 1 base and J gave up 7 bases, with 17 bases separating them. The CDR3 covers 16 residues. Germline loops: CDR1 SGHTA, CDR2 FQGNSA.

The chain recombines TRBV7-9 with TRBJ1-2; D is unclear. Germline V gene sequence: CDR1 SEHNR, CDR2 FQNEAQ (reference sequence). The CDR3 contains 12 residues. The ends were cut back, 1 base at V and 4 bases at J, with 4 bases in the middle. CDR3 coding DNA: TGTGCCAGCAGCTTAGACAGCTATGGCTACACCTTC. This sequence encodes CASSLDSYGYTF.

The V and J genes are TRBV12-5 and TRBJ2-5; D is unclear. V shed 6 bases and J shed 5 bases, with 25 bases lying between them. Looked up from germline, CDR1 is LGHNT and CDR2 is FRNRAP. The CDR3 covers 17 residues. CDR3 loop: CASGDTGRGSRGETQYF. The CDR3 bases are TGTGCTAGTGGGGATACGGGTCGCGGAAGTCGTGGGGAGACCCAGTACTTC.

The J gene is TRBJ2-5, the V gene TRBV10-3; TRBD2 matches 8 bases. Germline trimming cut 6 bases from V and 0 bases from J; bases unmatched to any gene: 9. CDR1 and CDR2 (germline): ENHRY, SYGVKD. The CDR3 covers 16 residues. CDR3: CAISPLSGGNQETQYF. CDR3 nucleotides: TGTGCCATCAGCCCCTTAAGCGGGGGCAACCAAGAGACCCAGTACTTC.